The next 18 T cell receptor beta chains were all read from a single sample in a study of cytomegalovirus exposure and HLA in healthy donors. A multiplex PCR was run with 60 Vbeta primers and 13 Jbeta primers. The table came from immunoSEQ multiplex PCR; TCRdb's copy has only in-frame clones and leaves some out. The table lists about 170,000 clones, around 73% of them singletons. Source material: PBMCs. Every receptor here comes from a woman aged 18-29 years in good health and CMV-seropositive.

This chain connects TRBV5-1 to TRBJ2-5; 7 nucleotides agree with TRBD1. V lost 2 bases to trimming and J lost 1 base; unmatched junction nucleotides: 5. CDR3 length: 15 residues. CDR1 is SGHRS, CDR2 YFSETQ, per germline. The CDR3 is CASSFRGQFQETQYF. Written as DNA, the CDR3 is TGCGCCAGCAGCTTCAGGGGACAGTTCCAAGAGACCCAGTACTTC.

The chain employs TRBV28 and TRBJ2-6; 8 positions match TRBD1. J lost 0 bases, V lost 5 bases, and 9 bases had no gene match. Germline lookup yields CDR1 MDHEN and CDR2 SYDVKM. CDR3 size: 18 residues. In DNA form, the CDR3 reads TGTGCCAGCAGTCCTGCCGGGACAGGCGCCTCTGGGGCCAACGTCCTGACTTTC. Translating it yields CASSPAGTGASGANVLTF.

This clone was seen a single time. The chain carries TRBV7-9 and TRBJ1-1; TRBD1 matches at 12 bases. V was pared by 6 bases and J by 5 bases, with 4 bases of the junction left unmatched. CDR3 size: 14 residues. Germline lookup yields CDR1 SEHNR and CDR2 FQNEAQ (reference sequence). CDR3 nucleotide sequence: TGTGCCAGCAGTGGGACAGGGGGCGCGACTGAAGCTTTCTTT. Amino acids: CASSGTGGATEAFF.

This rearrangement joins TRBV7-9 to TRBJ2-1, with 9 nucleotides matching TRBD1. The CDR3 runs to 15 residues. With 2 bases clipped from V and 8 bases from J, the junction kept 7 bases outside the gene matches. Germline V gene lookup returns CDR1 SEHNR and CDR2 FQNEAQ (reference sequence). The CDR3 bases are TGTGCCAGCAGCTTATGGGGACAGGGCGACTATGAGCAGTTCTTC. Encoded protein: CASSLWGQGDYEQFF.

The V call is TRBV12-2, the J call TRBJ1-5. TRBV12-2 is a listed pseudogene. This CDR3 is built from 14 residues. The CDR3 spells CASRLGRRNQPQHF. CDR3 coding DNA: TGTGCAAGTCGCTTAGGACGGAGAAATCAGCCCCAGCATTTT.

The chain has TRBV6-1 and TRBJ1-4; 7 bases fit TRBD1. CDR1 and CDR2 (germline): MNHNS, SASEGT. This CDR3 comprises 16 residues. Losses at the gene ends were 4 bases for V and 3 bases for J; bases not matched to a gene: 8. The CDR3 loop reads CASSAQLTGPNEKLFF. The CDR3 DNA follows: TGTGCCAGCAGTGCACAACTGACAGGGCCTAATGAAAAACTGTTTTTT.

The rearrangement links TRBV5-1 to TRBJ2-2; 12 nucleotides agree with TRBD2. After removal of 4 bases from V and 1 base from J, the junction contained 2 bases not matched to a gene. The CDR3 spans 16 residues. Germline CDR1 is SGHRS and CDR2 is YFSETQ. The CDR3 sequence: CASSRLAGENTGELFF. CDR3 coding DNA: TGCGCCAGCAGCCGACTAGCGGGGGAGAACACCGGGGAGCTGTTTTTT.

The genes are TRBV6-6 and TRBJ1-4; D unresolved. Germline CDR1 and CDR2: MNHNY and SVGAGI (reference sequence). The CDR3 is 13 amino acids. Trimming removed 11 bases from V and 0 bases from J, with 10 bases in between. The CDR3 is CASLRATNEKLFF. CDR3 nucleotides: TGTGCCTCGCTCCGAGCAACTAATGAAAAACTGTTTTTT.

V is TRBV28 and J is TRBJ2-1; no firm D call. This CDR3 comprises 11 residues. V was clipped by 7 bases and J by 4 bases, with 5 bases between them. Germline assignment: CDR1 MDHEN and CDR2 SYDVKM. The CDR3 DNA sequence: TGTGCCAGCACCACTTACAATGAGCAGTTCTTC. Translation gives CASTTYNEQFF.

The chain carries TRBV18 and TRBJ2-7; D is unclear. Germline V CDR1 and CDR2: KGHSH, LQKENI. This CDR3 spans 13 amino acids. V was cut by 6 bases and J by 0 bases, with 9 bases left in between. CDR3 in amino acids: CASSPSNSYEQYF. The CDR3 region has the DNA TGTGCCAGCTCTCCGAGTAACTCCTACGAGCAGTACTTC. Using reference TRBV18 and TRBJ2-7 for the parts outside the CDR3, the full variable domain is NAGVMQNPRHLVRRRGQEARLRCSPMKGHSHVYWYRQLPEEGLKFMVYLQKENIIDESGMPKERFSAEFPKEGPSILRIQQVVRGDSAAYFCASSPSNSYEQYFGPGTRLTVT.

The chain couples TRBV7-2 to TRBJ2-1, with 9 nucleotides matching TRBD1. The CDR3 is 13 amino acids. In germline, CDR1 is SGHTA, CDR2 FQGNSA. Germline trimming cut 5 bases from V and 10 bases from J; bases unmatched to any gene: 6. The CDR3: CASSPQGAREQFF. In DNA, the CDR3 is TGTGCCAGCAGCCCACAGGGGGCTCGGGAGCAGTTCTTC.

V is TRBV7-6 and J is TRBJ2-7; 12 positions agree with TRBD1. CDR1 is SGHVS and CDR2 is FNYEAQ in the germline V gene. This CDR3 region has 14 residues. The V segment lost 5 bases and the J segment 4 bases; nucleotides outside the gene matches: 3. CDR3 nucleotides: TGTGCCAGCAGCGCGGGACAGGGGGCTTACGAGCAGTACTTC. It specifies CASSAGQGAYEQYF.

V is TRBV5-1 and J is TRBJ2-1; TRBD2 agrees at 11 bases. V lost 4 bases, J lost 3 bases, and 9 bases stayed unmatched. Germline V CDR1 and CDR2: SGHRS, YFSETQ. This CDR3 comprises 17 residues. CDR3 amino acids: CASSRTSGGAGYNEQFF. Here the CDR3 DNA reads TGCGCCAGCAGCCGTACTAGCGGGGGTGCTGGCTACAATGAGCAGTTCTTC.

The chain carries TRBV5-1 and TRBJ2-4, with D tentatively TRBD2 (5 bases). This CDR3 region has 18 residues. Between the trimmed V and J ends, which lost 4 bases and 0 bases, there was a span of 20 bases. Germline CDR1 is SGHRS and CDR2 is YFSETQ. The CDR3 coding sequence is TGCGCCAGCAGCCACCGATTCGGGGAAATCCTAGCCAAAAACATTCAGTACTTC. It specifies CASSHRFGEILAKNIQYF.

V and J are TRBV6-5 and TRBJ2-7, with TRBD1 matching 7 bases. The CDR3 contains 15 residues. The germline gives CDR1 MNHEY, CDR2 SVGAGI. Trimming took 0 bases from V and 4 from J; bases not matched to a gene: 6. The CDR3 reads CASSYSPGTDYEQYF. As DNA, the CDR3 is TGTGCCAGCAGTTACTCTCCCGGGACAGATTACGAGCAGTACTTC.

The chain employs TRBV30 and TRBJ1-1; tentatively, D is TRBD1 (5 bases). The CDR3 sequence is 13 residues long. V lost 6 bases and J 4 bases, leaving 15 bases between the germline ends. CDR1 is GTSNPN, CDR2 SVGIG, per germline (reference sequence). The CDR3 bases are TGTGCCTGCTCGAAGGATAGGGGCACTGAAGCTTTCTTT. It codes for CACSKDRGTEAFF.

This chain uses TRBV9 with TRBJ2-3, with D possibly being TRBD1 (5 bases). Trimming removed 0 bases from V and 2 bases from J, with 7 bases in between. The CDR3 spans 14 residues. Germline values: CDR1 SGDLS, CDR2 YYNGEE. CDR3 amino acids: CASSVEGFTDTQYF. The CDR3 DNA reads as TGTGCCAGCAGCGTAGAGGGGTTCACAGATACGCAGTATTTT.

This rearrangement joins TRBV5-1 to TRBJ2-7; a possible D gene is TRBD1 (5 bases). Per the germline V gene, CDR1 is SGHRS and CDR2 is YFSETQ. The CDR3 spans 13 residues. Trimming shortened V by 4 bases and J by 2 bases, and 10 bases separated the two germline ends. CDR3 nucleotide sequence: TGCGCCAGCAGCATAGGGGTGGCCTACGAGCAGTACTTC. Amino acid sequence: CASSIGVAYEQYF.